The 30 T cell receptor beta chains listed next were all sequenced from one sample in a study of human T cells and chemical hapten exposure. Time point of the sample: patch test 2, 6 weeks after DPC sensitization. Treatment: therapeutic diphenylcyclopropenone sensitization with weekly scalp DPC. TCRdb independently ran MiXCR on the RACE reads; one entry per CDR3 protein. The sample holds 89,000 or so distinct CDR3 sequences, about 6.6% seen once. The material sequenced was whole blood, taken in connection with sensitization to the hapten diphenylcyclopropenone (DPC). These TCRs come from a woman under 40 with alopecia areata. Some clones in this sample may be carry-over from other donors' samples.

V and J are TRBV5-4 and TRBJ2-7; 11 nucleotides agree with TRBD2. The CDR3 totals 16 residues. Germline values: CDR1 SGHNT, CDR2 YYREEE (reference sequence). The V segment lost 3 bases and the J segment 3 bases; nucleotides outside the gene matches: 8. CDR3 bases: TGTGCCAGCAGCTCCGGGACTAGCGGTAACTACTACGAGCAGTACTTC. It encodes CASSSGTSGNYYEQYF.

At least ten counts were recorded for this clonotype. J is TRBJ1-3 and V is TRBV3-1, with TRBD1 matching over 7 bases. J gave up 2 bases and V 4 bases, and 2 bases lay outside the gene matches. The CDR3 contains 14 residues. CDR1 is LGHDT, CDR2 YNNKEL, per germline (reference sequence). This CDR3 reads CASSPTGTGNTIYF. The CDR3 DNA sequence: TGTGCCAGCAGCCCGACAGGGACTGGAAACACCATATATTTT.

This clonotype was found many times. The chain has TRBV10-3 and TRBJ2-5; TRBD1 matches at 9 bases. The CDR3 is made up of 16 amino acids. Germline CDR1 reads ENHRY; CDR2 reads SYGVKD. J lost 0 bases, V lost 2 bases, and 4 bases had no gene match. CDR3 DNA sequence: TGTGCCATCAGTGAGGGGGACAGGGATTACCAAGAGACCCAGTACTTC. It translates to CAISEGDRDYQETQYF.

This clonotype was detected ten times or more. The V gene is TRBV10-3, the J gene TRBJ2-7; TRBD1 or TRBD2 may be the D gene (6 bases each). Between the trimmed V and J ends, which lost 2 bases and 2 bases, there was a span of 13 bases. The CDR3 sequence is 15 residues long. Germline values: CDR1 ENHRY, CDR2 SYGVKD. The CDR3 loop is CAISENLGGPYEQYF. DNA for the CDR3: TGTGCCATCAGTGAGAATTTAGGGGGGCCCTACGAGCAGTACTTC.

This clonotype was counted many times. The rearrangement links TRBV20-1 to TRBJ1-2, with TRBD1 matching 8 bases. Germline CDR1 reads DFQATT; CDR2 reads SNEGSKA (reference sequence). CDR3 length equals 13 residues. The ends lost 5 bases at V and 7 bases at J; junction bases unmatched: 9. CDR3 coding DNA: TGCAGTGCTTTCCAGGGGGCGCGTAGTGGCTACACCTTC. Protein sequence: CSAFQGARSGYTF.

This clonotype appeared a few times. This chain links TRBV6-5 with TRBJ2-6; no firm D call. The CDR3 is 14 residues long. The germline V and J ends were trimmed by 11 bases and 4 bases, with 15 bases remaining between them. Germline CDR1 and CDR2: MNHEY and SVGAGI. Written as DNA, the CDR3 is TGTGCCTCCGCGGCTGTTGCGGGGGCCAACGTCCTGACTTTC. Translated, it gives CASAAVAGANVLTF.

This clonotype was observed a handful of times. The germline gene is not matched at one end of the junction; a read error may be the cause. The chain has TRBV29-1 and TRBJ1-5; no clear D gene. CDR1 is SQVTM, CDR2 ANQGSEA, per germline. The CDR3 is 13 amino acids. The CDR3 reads CSVVVSPNQPQNF. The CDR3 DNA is TGCAGCGTTGTTGTCAGTCCCAATCAGCCCCAGAATTTT.

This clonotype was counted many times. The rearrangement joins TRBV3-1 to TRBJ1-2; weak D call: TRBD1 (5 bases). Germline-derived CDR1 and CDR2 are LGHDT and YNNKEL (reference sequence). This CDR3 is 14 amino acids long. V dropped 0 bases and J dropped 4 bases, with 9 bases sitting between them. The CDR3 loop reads CASSQDRQSYGYTF. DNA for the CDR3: TGTGCCAGCAGCCAAGATAGACAGAGCTATGGCTACACCTTC.

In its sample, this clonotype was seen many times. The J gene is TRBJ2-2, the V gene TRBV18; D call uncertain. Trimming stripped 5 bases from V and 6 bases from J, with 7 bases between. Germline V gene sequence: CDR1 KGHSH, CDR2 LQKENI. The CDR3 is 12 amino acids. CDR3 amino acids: CASSFTSGELFF. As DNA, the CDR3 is TGTGCCAGCTCATTTACCTCCGGGGAGCTGTTTTTT. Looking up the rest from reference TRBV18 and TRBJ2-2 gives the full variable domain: NAGVMQNPRHLVRRRGQEARLRCSPMKGHSHVYWYRQLPEEGLKFMVYLQKENIIDESGMPKERFSAEFPKEGPSILRIQQVVRGDSAAYFCASSFTSGELFFGEGSRLTVL.

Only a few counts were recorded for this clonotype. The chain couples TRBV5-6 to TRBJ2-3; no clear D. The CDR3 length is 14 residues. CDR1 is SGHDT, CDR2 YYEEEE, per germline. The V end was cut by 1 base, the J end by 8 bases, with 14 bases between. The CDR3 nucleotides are TGTGCCAGCAGCTTGCGTTCTATCCGTGGTACGCAGTATTTT. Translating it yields CASSLRSIRGTQYF.

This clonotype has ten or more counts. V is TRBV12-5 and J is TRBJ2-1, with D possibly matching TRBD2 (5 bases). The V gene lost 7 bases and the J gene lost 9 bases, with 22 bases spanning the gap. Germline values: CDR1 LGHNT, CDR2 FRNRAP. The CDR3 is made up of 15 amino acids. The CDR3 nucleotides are TGTGCTAGTGCCATCCTTGCGCCCCTTCGGGGTGAGCAGTTCTTC. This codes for CASAILAPLRGEQFF.

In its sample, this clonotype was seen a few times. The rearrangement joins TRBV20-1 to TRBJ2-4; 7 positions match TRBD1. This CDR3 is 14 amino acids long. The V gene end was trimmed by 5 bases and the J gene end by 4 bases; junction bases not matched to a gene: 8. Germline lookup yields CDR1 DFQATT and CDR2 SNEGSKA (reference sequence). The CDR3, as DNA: TGCAGTGCTGAGGCCGGGACAGTAAAAAACATTCAGTACTTC. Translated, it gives CSAEAGTVKNIQYF.

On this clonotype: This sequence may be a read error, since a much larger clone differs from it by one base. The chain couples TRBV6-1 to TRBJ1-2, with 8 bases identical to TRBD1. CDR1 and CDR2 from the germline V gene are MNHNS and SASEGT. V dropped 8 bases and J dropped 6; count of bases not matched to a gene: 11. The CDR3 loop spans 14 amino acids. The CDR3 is CASGRTGTNNGYTF. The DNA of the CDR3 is TGTGCCAGCGGTAGGACAGGGACAAACAATGGCTACACCTTC.

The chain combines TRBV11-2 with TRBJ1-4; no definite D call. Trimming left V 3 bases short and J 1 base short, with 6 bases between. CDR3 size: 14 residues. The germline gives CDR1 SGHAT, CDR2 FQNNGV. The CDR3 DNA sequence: TGTGCCAGCAGCTTTCGTGAAACTAATGAAAAACTGTTTTTT. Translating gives CASSFRETNEKLFF.

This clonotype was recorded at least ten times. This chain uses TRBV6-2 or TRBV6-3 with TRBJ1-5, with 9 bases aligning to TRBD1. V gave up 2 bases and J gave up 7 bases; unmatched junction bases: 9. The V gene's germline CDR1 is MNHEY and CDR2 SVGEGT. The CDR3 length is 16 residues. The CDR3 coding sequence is TGTGCCAGCAGTTACGTCCCGGGACAGGGACACCAGCCCCAGCATTTT. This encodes CASSYVPGQGHQPQHF.

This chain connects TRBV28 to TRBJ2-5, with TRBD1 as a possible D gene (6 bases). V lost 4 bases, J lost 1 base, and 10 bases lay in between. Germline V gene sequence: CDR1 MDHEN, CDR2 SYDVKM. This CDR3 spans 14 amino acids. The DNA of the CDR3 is TGTGCCAGCAGTTCTAGACAGGTCCAAGAGACCCAGTACTTC. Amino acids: CASSSRQVQETQYF. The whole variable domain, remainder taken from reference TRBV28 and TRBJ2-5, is DVKVTQSSRYLVKRTGEKVFLECVQDMDHENMFWYRQDPGLGLRLIYFSYDVKMKEKGDIPEGYSVSREKKERFSLILESASTNQTSMYLCASSSRQVQETQYFGPGTRLLVL.

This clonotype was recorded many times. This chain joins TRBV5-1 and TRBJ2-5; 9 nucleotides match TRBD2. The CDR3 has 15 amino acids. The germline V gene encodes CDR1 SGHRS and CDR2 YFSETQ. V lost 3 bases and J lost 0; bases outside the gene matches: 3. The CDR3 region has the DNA TGCGCCAGCAGCTACTTAGCGGGGGACCAAGAGACCCAGTACTTC. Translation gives CASSYLAGDQETQYF.

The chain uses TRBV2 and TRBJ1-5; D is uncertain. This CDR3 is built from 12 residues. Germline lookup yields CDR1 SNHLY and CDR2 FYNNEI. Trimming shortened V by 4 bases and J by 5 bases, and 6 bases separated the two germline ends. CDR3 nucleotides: TGTGCCAGCAGTGGGCTAGATCAGCCCCAGCATTTT. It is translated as CASSGLDQPQHF.

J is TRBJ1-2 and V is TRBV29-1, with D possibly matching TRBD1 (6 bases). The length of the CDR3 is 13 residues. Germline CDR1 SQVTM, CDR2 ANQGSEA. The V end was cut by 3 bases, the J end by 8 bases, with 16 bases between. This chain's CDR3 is CSVDVVQGGGYTF. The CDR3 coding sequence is TGCAGCGTTGATGTCGTACAGGGTGGAGGCTACACCTTC.

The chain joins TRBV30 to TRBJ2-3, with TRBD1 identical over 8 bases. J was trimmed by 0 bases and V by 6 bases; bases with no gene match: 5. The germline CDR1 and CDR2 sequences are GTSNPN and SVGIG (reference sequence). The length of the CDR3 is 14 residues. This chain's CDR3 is CACPQGASTDTQYF. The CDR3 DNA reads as TGTGCCTGCCCGCAGGGGGCCAGCACAGATACGCAGTATTTT.

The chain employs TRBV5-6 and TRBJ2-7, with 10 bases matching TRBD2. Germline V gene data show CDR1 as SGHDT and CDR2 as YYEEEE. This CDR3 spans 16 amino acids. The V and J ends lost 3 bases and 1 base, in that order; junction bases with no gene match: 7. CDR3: CASSWITSGVSYEQYF. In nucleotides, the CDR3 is TGTGCCAGCAGCTGGATCACTAGCGGGGTTTCCTACGAGCAGTACTTC.

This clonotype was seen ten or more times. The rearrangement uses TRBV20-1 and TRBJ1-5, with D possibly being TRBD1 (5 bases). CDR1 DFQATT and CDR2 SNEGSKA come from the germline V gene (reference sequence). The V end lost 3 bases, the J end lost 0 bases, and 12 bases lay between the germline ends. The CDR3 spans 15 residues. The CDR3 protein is CSASVGTSSNQPQHF. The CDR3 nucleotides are TGCAGTGCTAGCGTCGGGACCTCTAGCAATCAGCCCCAGCATTTT.

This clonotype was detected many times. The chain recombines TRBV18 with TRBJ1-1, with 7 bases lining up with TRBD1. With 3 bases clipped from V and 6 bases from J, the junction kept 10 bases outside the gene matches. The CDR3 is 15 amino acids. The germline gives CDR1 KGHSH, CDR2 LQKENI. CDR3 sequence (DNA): TGTGCCAGCTCACCGCAGACAGGGAGTATCGCTGAAGCTTTCTTT. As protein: CASSPQTGSIAEAFF.

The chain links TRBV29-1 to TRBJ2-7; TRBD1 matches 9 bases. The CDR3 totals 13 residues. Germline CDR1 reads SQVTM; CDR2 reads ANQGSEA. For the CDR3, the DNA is TGCAGTGTAGGAGTGGGACAGGGCATCGAGCAGTACTTC. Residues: CSVGVGQGIEQYF.

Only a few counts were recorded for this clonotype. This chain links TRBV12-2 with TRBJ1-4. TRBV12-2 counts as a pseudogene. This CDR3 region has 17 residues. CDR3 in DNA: TGTGCAAGTCGCCTCTACCCCGACCGGGCAACTAATGAAAAACTGTTTTTT. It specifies CASRLYPDRATNEKLFF.

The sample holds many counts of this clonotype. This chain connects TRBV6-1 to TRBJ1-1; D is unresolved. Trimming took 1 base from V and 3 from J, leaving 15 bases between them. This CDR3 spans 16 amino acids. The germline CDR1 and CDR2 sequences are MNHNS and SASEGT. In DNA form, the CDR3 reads TGTGCCAGCAGTGAAGGGGAGGTGTATGGGTACACTGAAGCTTTCTTT. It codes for CASSEGEVYGYTEAFF.

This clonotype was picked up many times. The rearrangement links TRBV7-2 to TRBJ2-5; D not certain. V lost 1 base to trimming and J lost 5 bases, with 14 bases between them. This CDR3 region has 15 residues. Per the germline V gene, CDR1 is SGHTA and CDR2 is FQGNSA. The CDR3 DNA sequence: TGTGCCAGCAGCTTAGGGGGTGTGTCAAGGGAGACCCAGTACTTC. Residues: CASSLGGVSRETQYF.

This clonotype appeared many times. CDR3 sequence (DNA): TGTGCCAGCAGCCCGACAGGGGTTTATGGCTACACCTTC. This translates into CASSPTGVYGYTF. The V and J genes are TRBV12-3 or TRBV12-4 and TRBJ1-2, with 8 bases that match TRBD1. This CDR3 has 13 amino acids. V lost 6 bases and J lost 5; bases outside the gene matches: 5.

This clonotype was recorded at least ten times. The chain's CDR3 is CSARDLAGPTKNIQYF. CDR3 sequence (DNA): TGCAGTGCTAGAGATTTGGCAGGGCCTACCAAAAACATTCAGTACTTC. The V call is TRBV20-1, the J call TRBJ2-4; TRBD1 is a possible D gene (5 bases). Germline CDR1 DFQATT, CDR2 SNEGSKA (reference sequence). The CDR3 runs 16 residues. Between the trimmed V and J ends, which lost 0 bases and 2 bases, there was a span of 14 bases.

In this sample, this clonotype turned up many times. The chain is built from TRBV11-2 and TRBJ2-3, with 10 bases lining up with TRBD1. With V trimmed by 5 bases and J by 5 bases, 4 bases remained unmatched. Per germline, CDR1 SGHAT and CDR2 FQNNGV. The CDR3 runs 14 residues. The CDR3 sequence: CASSRDRGGDTQYF. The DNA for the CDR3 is TGTGCCAGCAGCCGGGACAGGGGAGGAGATACGCAGTATTTT.